The 20 T cell receptor beta chains reported below all come from one sample, sequenced in a study of cytomegalovirus exposure and HLA in healthy donors. PCR was performed using 60 Vbeta and 13 Jbeta primers. The assay was immunoSEQ multiplex PCR, and TCRdb's table has in-frame clones only and misses some. The table has more than 150,000 clones, around four fifths seen once; the top ten hold 2.6%. Material: PBMCs. The receptors derive from a woman in her forties or fifties in good health and CMV-seropositive.

The chain joins TRBV4-2 to TRBJ2-1; TRBD2 aligns across 8 bases. The CDR3 has 17 residues. V lost 1 base and J lost 4; bases outside the gene matches: 9. Germline-derived CDR1 and CDR2 are LGHNA and YNFKEQ. The CDR3 DNA reads as TGTGCCAGCAGCCAAGGGTTGAGCGGGGGACCTTACAATGAGCAGTTCTTC. It yields the protein CASSQGLSGGPYNEQFF.

This clone has just a few counts. The V and J genes are TRBV5-4 and TRBJ2-5; 10 nucleotides match TRBD2. Germline CDR1 is SGHNT and CDR2 is YYREEE (reference sequence). This CDR3 contains 16 residues. The V and J ends lost 4 bases and 5 bases, in that order; junction bases with no gene match: 11. The CDR3 DNA reads TGTGCCAGCAGCCCCCCAAGCGGGGGGGCCCCGGAGACCCAGTACTTC. It encodes CASSPPSGGAPETQYF. Full variable domain (rest looked up from reference TRBV5-4 and TRBJ2-5): ETGVTQSPTHLIKTRGQQVTLRCSSQSGHNTVSWYQQALGQGPQFIFQYYREEENGRGNFPPRFSGLQFPNYSSELNVNALELDDSALYLCASSPPSGGAPETQYFGPGTRLLVL.

This chain connects TRBV9 to TRBJ2-1; TRBD1 matches at 8 bases. The junction had 1 base not matched to a gene; V was cut back by 0 bases and J by 2 bases. Germline V gene sequence: CDR1 SGDLS, CDR2 YYNGEE. The CDR3 length is 15 residues. DNA of the CDR3: TGTGCCAGCAGCGTAGTGGGACAGGCCTACAATGAGCAGTTCTTC. It specifies CASSVVGQAYNEQFF.

This chain uses TRBV6-5 with TRBJ2-3; 9 bases are shared with TRBD1. Trimming at V came to 6 bases and at J to 4 bases, leaving 5 bases not matched to a gene. Germline CDR1 reads MNHEY; CDR2 reads SVGAGI. CDR3 length: 14 amino acids. The CDR3 bases are TGTGCCAGCAGACCCACAGGGGGCGCAGATACGCAGTATTTT. Translating it yields CASRPTGGADTQYF.

The chain links TRBV5-6 to TRBJ1-6, with 7 bases lining up with TRBD1. Germline V gene lookup returns CDR1 SGHDT and CDR2 YYEEEE. This CDR3 spans 14 amino acids. J lost 5 bases, V lost 5 bases, and 4 bases had no gene match. CDR3 DNA: TGTGCCAGCAGGGGGACAGTCGATAATTCACCCCTCCACTTT. Translation: CASRGTVDNSPLHF.

The chain uses TRBV30 and TRBJ2-7; 9 nucleotides align to TRBD2. The CDR3 is 14 residues long. V gave up 2 bases and J gave up 4 bases; unmatched junction bases: 6. Germline CDR1 and CDR2: GTSNPN and SVGIG (reference sequence). Here the CDR3 reads CAWSSVAGAYEQYF. The CDR3 bases are TGTGCCTGGAGTTCCGTAGCGGGGGCTTACGAGCAGTACTTC.

The CDR3 sequence: CASSRLEPGGETQYF. In DNA form, the CDR3 reads TGTGCCAGCAGCCGTCTCGAGCCAGGAGGCGAGACCCAGTACTTC. This chain connects TRBV5-6 to TRBJ2-5; possibly TRBD2 for D (5 bases). The CDR3 has 15 amino acids. Trimming shortened V by 4 bases and J by 5 bases, and 18 bases separated the two germline ends. Germline loops: CDR1 SGHDT, CDR2 YYEEEE.

V gene TRBV2 combines with J gene TRBJ2-1; 16 nucleotides agree with TRBD2. Germline V CDR1 and CDR2: SNHLY, FYNNEI. The V gene end was trimmed by 7 bases and the J gene end by 12 bases; junction bases not matched to a gene: 6. The length of the CDR3 is 14 residues. The CDR3 loop is CASIGTSGGAGQFF. Here the CDR3 DNA reads TGTGCCAGCATTGGGACTAGCGGGGGGGCGGGGCAGTTCTTC.

V usage is TRBV6-5 and J usage is TRBJ2-7; D is possibly TRBD2 (5 bases). Germline CDR1 MNHEY, CDR2 SVGAGI. V was shortened by 6 bases and J by 4 bases, with 22 bases between the two germline ends. This CDR3 is 16 amino acids long. The CDR3 DNA reads as TGTGCCAGCAGCTACGGCCCAGGCGCCCCGGGGTACGAGCAGTACTTC. This encodes CASSYGPGAPGYEQYF.

The genes are TRBV6-6 and TRBJ2-1; 10 bases line up with TRBD1. The junction had 8 bases not matched to a gene; V was cut back by 2 bases and J by 10 bases. Germline CDR1 and CDR2: MNHNY and SVGAGI (reference sequence). The CDR3 sequence is 15 residues long. The CDR3 sequence is CASSYTRQGAGEQFF. Written as DNA, the CDR3 is TGTGCCAGCAGTTACACCCGACAGGGGGCAGGGGAGCAGTTCTTC.

This clone has just one count. V is TRBV5-4 and J is TRBJ1-1; 8 nucleotides align to TRBD1. The germline V gene has CDR1 SGHNT and CDR2 YYREEE (reference sequence). The CDR3 sequence is 17 residues long. With V trimmed by 3 bases and J by 4 bases, 14 bases remained unmatched. The CDR3 coding sequence is TGTGCCAGCAGCTCCACAGGGGGTAGTGGGTCGGGCACTGAAGCTTTCTTT. Amino acid sequence: CASSSTGGSGSGTEAFF.

The V gene is TRBV2, the J gene TRBJ2-7, with TRBD2 matching over 8 bases. Trimming cost V 5 bases and J 7 bases; bases outside gene matches: 4. The germline gives CDR1 SNHLY, CDR2 FYNNEI. This CDR3 is built from 12 residues. The DNA for the CDR3 is TGTGCCAGCAGTTTTAGCGGGGTTGAGCAGTACTTC. It specifies CASSFSGVEQYF. Full variable domain (remainder filled in from reference TRBV2 and TRBJ2-7): EPEVTQTPSHQVTQMGQEVILRCVPISNHLYFYWYRQILGQKVEFLVSFYNNEISEKSEIFDDQFSVERPDGSNFTLKIRSTKLEDSAMYFCASSFSGVEQYFGPGTRLTVT.

This rearrangement joins TRBV6-1 to TRBJ2-5; the D is unclear. The CDR3 contains 13 residues. Trimming removed 5 bases at V and 5 bases at J, with 12 bases between. CDR1 and CDR2 from the germline V gene are MNHNS and SASEGT. The CDR3 DNA is TGTGCCAGCAGTATAAGTTACGGGGAGACCCAGTACTTC. Its translation is CASSISYGETQYF.

To note about this clone: Its ends do not fully match the called genes, so a read error is possible. This chain joins TRBV7-9 and TRBJ1-4; D gene ambiguous. This CDR3 is 14 amino acids long. Germline V gene sequence: CDR1 SEHNR, CDR2 FQNEAQ (reference sequence). The CDR3 protein is CSSSLRETNEKLFF. CDR3 coding DNA: TGTTCCAGCAGCTTACGGGAGACTAATGAAAAGCTGTTTTTT. The complete variable domain, with remaining parts taken from reference TRBV7-9 and TRBJ1-4, reads DTGVSQNPRHKITKRGQNVTFRCDPISEHNRLYWYRQTLGQGPEFLTYFQNEAQLEKSRLLSDRFSAERPKGSFSTLEIQRTEQGDSAMYLCSSSLRETNEKLFFGSGTQLSVL.

The rearrangement joins TRBV5-1 to TRBJ1-4; no clear D gene. V shed 0 bases and J shed 4 bases, with 7 bases lying between them. The CDR3 consists of 14 residues. Germline-derived CDR1 and CDR2 are SGHRS and YFSETQ. CDR3: CASSLGQVNEKLFF. The CDR3 DNA reads TGCGCCAGCAGCTTGGGCCAGGTTAATGAAAAACTGTTTTTT.

The chain is built from TRBV7-3 and TRBJ2-6; the D is unclear. The V gene lost 6 bases and the J gene lost 3 bases, with 3 bases spanning the gap. The germline gives CDR1 SGHTA, CDR2 FQGTGA. CDR3 length: 12 amino acids. Here the CDR3 DNA reads TGTGCCAGCAGTAATGGGGCCAACGTCCTGACTTTC. It translates to CASSNGANVLTF. Using reference TRBV7-3 and TRBJ2-6 for the parts outside the CDR3, the full variable domain is GAGVSQTPSNKVTEKGKYVELRCDPISGHTALYWYRQSLGQGPEFLIYFQGTGAADDSGLPNDRFFAVRPEGSVSTLKIQRTERGDSAVYLCASSNGANVLTFGAGSRLTVL.

The chain has TRBV6-5 and TRBJ1-5; no clear D. V lost 7 bases and J lost 3, with 10 bases in between. This CDR3 has 13 residues. CDR1 and CDR2 from the germline V gene are MNHEY and SVGAGI. The chain's CDR3 is CASKRVVNQPQHF. The DNA of the CDR3 is TGTGCCAGCAAGAGAGTTGTCAATCAGCCCCAGCATTTT.

The rearrangement uses TRBV4-2 and TRBJ2-5; 13 nucleotides agree with TRBD2. The V and J ends lost 1 base and 4 bases, in that order; junction bases with no gene match: 3. In germline, CDR1 is LGHNA, CDR2 YNFKEQ. This CDR3 spans 16 amino acids. DNA for the CDR3: TGTGCCAGCAGCCAAGGAACTAGCGGGGGGGGAGAGACCCAGTACTTC. Amino acids: CASSQGTSGGGETQYF.

This clone was seen a few times. The chain carries TRBV2 and TRBJ1-6, with 10 bases matching TRBD1. Trimming cost V 8 bases and J 9 bases; bases outside gene matches: 7. The CDR3 consists of 14 residues. CDR1 is SNHLY, CDR2 FYNNEI, per germline. As DNA, the CDR3 is TGTGCCAGCCTCACCGGGACAGGGGCTTCACCCCTCCACTTT. Residues: CASLTGTGASPLHF.

This chain links TRBV5-4 with TRBJ1-2, with 9 bases matching TRBD1. Germline V gives CDR1 SGHNT, CDR2 YYREEE (reference sequence). This CDR3 spans 16 amino acids. The ends lost 3 bases at V and 7 bases at J; junction bases unmatched: 13. The chain's CDR3 is CASSSPTGGGQPGYTF. The CDR3 bases are TGTGCCAGCAGCTCACCAACAGGGGGCGGTCAACCTGGCTACACCTTC.